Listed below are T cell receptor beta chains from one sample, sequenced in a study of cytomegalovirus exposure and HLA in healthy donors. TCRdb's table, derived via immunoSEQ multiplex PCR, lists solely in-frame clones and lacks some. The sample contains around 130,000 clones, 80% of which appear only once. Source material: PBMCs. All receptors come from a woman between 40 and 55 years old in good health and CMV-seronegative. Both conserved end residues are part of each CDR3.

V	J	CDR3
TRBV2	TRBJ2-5	CASSESRETQYF
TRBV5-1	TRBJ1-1	CASSLGLALDRGNTEAFF
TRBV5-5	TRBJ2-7	CASTAAVRTGLSYEQYF
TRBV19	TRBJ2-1	CASSLNEQFF
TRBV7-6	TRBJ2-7	CASSLGWQSYEQYF
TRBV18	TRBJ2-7	CASSLTSGTGTYEQYF
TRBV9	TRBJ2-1	CASSVAASSYNEQFF
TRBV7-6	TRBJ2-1	CASSSPDRPGVYNEQFF
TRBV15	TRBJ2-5	CATSRVPARETQYF
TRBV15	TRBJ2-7	CATSSETLLTVPPYEQYF
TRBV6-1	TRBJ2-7	CASKDSPYEQYF
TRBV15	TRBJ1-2	CATSRGQAYGYTF
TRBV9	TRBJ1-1	CASSGQWEMNTEAFF
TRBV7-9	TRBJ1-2	CSSSFLTGGANF
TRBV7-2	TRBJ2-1	CASSLATSGNEQFF
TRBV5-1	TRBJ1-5	CASSLDRDQPQHF
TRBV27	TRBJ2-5	CASSLSEISGRVETQYF
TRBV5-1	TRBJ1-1	CASSSVMNTEAFF
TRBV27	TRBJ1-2	CATGTGGVYTF
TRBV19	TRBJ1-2	CASTTGRGNYGYTF
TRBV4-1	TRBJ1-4	CASSQEYKGGGEKLFF
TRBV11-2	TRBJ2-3	CASSLAGRLAGGDTQYF
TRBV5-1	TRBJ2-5	CASSLEWGEETQYF
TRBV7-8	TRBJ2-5	CASSLNNQGQETQYF
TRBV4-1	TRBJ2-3	CASSWGLRTDTQYF
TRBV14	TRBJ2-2	CASSRLAGLNTGELFF
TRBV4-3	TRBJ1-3	CASSQVAPGTAGNTIYF
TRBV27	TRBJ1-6	CASSLVRGIQSPLHF
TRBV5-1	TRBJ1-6	CASRRDFNSPLHF
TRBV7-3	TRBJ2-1	CASSLTPGEYNEQFF
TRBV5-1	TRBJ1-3	CASSEQAYSGNTIYF
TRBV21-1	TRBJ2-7	CASLTGTVSYEQYF
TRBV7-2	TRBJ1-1	CASSLDAGGNTEAFF
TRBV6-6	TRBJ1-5	CASSRDSGGNQPQHF
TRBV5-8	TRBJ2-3	CASSFRTGRDTQYF
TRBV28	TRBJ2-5	CASSRGTSGETQYF
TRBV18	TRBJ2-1	CASSPGSSGNNEQFF
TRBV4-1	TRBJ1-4	CASSRMGQGIPTNEKLFF
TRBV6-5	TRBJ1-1	CASSPGTGLNTEAFF
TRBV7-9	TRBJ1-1	CASTPQGQKAFF